What follows describes a single TCR beta chain. The data belong to a study of blood T cell repertoires in COVID-19. About the study: The study drew acute and convalescent COVID-19 samples from the United States, Italy and Spain. T cells, B-cell-depleted T cells, or PBMCs provided the cDNA or gDNA that served as material.

Germline-derived CDR1 and CDR2 are LGHDT and YNNKEL (reference sequence). V dropped 1 base and J dropped 7; count of bases not matched to a gene: 4. The CDR3 is 15 residues long. The protocol was immunoSEQ multiplex PCR, while the TCRdb copy is restricted to in-frame clones and leaves out a portion. Of around 250,000 clones listed, 70% to 90% are singletons. This TCR was sampled from a man aged 50 to 60 with active or convalescent COVID-19. The sequencing sample was made of peripheral blood. The V call is TRBV3-1 (or the pseudogene TRBV3-2), the J call TRBJ2-1, with 10 nucleotides matching TRBD2. The CDR3 DNA reads as TGTGCCAGCAGCCAAGCTAGCGGGAGTTTTAATGAGCAGTTCTTC. Translation: CASSQASGSFNEQFF.